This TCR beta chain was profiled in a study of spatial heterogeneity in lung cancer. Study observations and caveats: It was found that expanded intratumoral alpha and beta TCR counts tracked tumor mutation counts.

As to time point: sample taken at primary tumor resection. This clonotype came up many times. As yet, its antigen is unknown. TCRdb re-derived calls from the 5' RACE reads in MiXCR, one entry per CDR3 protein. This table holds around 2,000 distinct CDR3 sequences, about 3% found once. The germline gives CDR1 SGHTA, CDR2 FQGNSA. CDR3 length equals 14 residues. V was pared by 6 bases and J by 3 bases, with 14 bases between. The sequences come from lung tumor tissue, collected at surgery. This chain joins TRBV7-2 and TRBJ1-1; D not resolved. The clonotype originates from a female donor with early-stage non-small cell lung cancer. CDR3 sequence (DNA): TGTGCCAGCAGTCCCAACTTTGGGGACACTGAAGCTTTCTTT. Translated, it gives CASSPNFGDTEAFF.